This T cell receptor beta chain stems from a study of Graves' ophthalmopathy and Graves' hyperthyroidism. Broader study findings: Most expanded clonotypes from thyroid (those above 0.001 frequency) were also found in blood. The model predicted ophthalmopathy progression with roughly 70% sensitivity and around 72% specificity.

The germline CDR1 and CDR2 sequences are SGHVS and FQNEAQ. The CDR3 has 16 residues. J gave up 8 bases and V 5 bases, and 14 bases lay outside the gene matches. Concerning this clonotype: Its cognate antigen is unknown.

Other autoimmune diseases, uncontrolled infections, pregnancy or lactation ruled patients out of participation. CDR3 regions of TCR beta were amplified from RNA transcripts. An initial RT-PCR round employing HTBI primers preceded a second-round multiplex PCR. TCRdb processed the multiplex PCR reads anew with MiXCR; each CDR3 protein has one entry. The sample has almost 750,000 distinct CDR3 sequences, 35% to 50% seen once; the top ten hold 44%. The specimen was peripheral blood. The TCR originated in an adult man with Graves' ophthalmopathy. The chain employs TRBV7-8 and TRBJ1-5; 8 bases are a match to TRBD1. The chain's CDR3 is CASSQGTGRTGEPQHF. In DNA, the CDR3 is TGTGCCAGCAGCCAAGGGACAGGACGTACCGGGGAGCCCCAGCATTTT. The full variable domain, rest sourced from reference TRBV7-8 and TRBJ1-5, is GAGVSQSPRYKVAKRGQDVALRCDPISGHVSLFWYQQALGQGPEFLTYFQNEAQLDKSGLPSDRFFAERPEGSVSTLKIQRTQQEDSAVYLCASSQGTGRTGEPQHFGDGTRLSIL.